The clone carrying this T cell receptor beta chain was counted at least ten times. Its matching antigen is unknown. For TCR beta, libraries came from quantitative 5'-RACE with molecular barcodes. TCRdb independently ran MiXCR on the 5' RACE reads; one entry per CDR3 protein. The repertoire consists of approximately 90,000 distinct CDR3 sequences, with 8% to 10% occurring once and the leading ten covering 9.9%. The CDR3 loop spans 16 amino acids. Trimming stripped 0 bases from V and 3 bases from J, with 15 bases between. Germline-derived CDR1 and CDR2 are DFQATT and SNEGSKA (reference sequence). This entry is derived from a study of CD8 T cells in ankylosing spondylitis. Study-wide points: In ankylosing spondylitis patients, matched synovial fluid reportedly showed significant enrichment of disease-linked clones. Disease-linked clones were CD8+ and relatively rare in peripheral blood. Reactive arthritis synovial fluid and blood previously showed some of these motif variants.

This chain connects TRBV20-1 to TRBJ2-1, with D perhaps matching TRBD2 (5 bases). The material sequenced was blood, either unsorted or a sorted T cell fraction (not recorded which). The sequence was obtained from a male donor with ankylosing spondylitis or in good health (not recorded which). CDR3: CSARDAGGGIYNEQFF. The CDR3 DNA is TGCAGTGCTAGAGATGCGGGTGGCGGAATCTACAATGAGCAGTTCTTC.